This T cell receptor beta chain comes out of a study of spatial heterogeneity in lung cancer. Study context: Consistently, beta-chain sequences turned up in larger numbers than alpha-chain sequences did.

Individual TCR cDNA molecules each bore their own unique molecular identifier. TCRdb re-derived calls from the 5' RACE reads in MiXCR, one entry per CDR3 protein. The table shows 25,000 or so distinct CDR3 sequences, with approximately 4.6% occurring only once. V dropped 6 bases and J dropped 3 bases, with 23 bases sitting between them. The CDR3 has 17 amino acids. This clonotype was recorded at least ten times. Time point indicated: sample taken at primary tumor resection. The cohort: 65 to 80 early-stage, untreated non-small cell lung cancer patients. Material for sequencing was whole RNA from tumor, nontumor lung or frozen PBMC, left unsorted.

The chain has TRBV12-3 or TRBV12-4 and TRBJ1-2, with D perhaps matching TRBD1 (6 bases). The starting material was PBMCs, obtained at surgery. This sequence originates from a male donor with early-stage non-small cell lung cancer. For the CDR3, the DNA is TGTGCCAGCAGACGACTTGCTAGCCGACAGGCCCACTATGGCTACACCTTC. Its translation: CASRRLASRQAHYGYTF.